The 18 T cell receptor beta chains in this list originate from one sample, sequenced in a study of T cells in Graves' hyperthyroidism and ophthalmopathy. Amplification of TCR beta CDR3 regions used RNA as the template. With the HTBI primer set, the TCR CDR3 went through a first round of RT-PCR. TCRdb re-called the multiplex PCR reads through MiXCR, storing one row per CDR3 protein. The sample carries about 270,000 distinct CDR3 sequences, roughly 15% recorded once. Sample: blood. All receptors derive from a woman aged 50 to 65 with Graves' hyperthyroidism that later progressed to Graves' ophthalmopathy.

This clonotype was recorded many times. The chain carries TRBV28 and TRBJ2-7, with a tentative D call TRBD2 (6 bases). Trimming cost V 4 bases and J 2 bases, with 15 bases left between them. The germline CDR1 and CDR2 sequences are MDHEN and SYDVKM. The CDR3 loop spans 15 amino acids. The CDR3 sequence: CASSSPGAGPYEQYF. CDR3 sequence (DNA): TGTGCCAGCAGTTCCCCGGGAGCGGGCCCCTACGAGCAGTACTTC. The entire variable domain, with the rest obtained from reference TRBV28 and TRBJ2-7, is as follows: DVKVTQSSRYLVKRTGEKVFLECVQDMDHENMFWYRQDPGLGLRLIYFSYDVKMKEKGDIPEGYSVSREKKERFSLILESASTNQTSMYLCASSSPGAGPYEQYFGPGTRLTVT.

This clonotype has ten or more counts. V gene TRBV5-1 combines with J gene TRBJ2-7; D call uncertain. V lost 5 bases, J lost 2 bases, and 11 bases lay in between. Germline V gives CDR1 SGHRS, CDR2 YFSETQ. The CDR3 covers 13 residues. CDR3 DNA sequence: TGCGCCAGCAGATCGACTGTCACCTACGAGCAGTACTTC. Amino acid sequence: CASRSTVTYEQYF. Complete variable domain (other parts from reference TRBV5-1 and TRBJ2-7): KAGVTQTPRYLIKTRGQQVTLSCSPISGHRSVSWYQQTPGQGLQFLFEYFSETQRNKGNFPGRFSGRQFSNSRSEMNVSTLELGDSALYLCASRSTVTYEQYFGPGTRLTVT.

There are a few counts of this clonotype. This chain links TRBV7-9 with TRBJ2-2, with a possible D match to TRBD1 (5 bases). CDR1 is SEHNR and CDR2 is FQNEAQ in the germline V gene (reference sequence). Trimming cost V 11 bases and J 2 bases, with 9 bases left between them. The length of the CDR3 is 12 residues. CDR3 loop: CAHDSNTGELFF. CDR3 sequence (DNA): TGTGCCCACGACAGTAACACCGGGGAGCTGTTTTTT.

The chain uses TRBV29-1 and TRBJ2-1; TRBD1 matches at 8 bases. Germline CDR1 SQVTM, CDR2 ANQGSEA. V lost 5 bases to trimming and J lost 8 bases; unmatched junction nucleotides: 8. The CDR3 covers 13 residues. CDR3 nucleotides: TGCAGCGTTTGCCAGGGGGCTATCGATGAGCAGTTCTTC. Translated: CSVCQGAIDEQFF.

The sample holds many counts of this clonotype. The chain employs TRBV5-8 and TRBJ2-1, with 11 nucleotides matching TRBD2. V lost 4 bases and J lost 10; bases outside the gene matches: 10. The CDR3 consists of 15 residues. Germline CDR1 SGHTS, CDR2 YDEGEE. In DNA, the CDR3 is TGTGCCAGCAGCCACGGTAGCGGGAGGGCTAGCGAGCAGTTCTTC. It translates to CASSHGSGRASEQFF.

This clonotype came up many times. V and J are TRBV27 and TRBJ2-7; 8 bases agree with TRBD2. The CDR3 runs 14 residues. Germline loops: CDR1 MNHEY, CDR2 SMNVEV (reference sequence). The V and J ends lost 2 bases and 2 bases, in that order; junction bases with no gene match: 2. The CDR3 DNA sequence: TGTGCCAGCAGTTTAGGCGGGAGGACCTACGAGCAGTACTTC. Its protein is CASSLGGRTYEQYF.

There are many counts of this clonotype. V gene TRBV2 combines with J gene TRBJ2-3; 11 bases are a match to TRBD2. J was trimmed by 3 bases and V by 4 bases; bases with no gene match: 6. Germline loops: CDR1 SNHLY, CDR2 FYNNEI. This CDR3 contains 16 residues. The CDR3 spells CASSAPGLAATDTQYF. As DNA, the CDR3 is TGTGCCAGCAGTGCTCCGGGACTAGCGGCTACAGATACGCAGTATTTT.

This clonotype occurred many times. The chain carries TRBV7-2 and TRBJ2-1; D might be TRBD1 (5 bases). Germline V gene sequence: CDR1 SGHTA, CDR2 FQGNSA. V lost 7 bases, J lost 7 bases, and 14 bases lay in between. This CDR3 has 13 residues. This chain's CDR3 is CASTQGHWNEQFF. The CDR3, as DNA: TGTGCCAGCACCCAGGGCCATTGGAATGAGCAGTTCTTC.

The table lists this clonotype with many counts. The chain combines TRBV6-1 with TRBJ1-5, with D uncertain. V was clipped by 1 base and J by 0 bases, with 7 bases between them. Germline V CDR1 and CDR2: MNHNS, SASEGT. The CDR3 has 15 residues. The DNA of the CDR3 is TGTGCCAGCAGTGAAGGAGGATATAGCAATCAGCCCCAGCATTTT. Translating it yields CASSEGGYSNQPQHF.

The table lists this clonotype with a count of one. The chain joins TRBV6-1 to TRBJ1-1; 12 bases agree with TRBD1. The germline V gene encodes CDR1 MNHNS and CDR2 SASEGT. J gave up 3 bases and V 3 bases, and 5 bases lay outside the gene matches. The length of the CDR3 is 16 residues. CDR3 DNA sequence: TGTGCCAGCAGTGAGGGGACAGGGGGCCGAGACACTGAAGCTTTCTTT. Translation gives CASSEGTGGRDTEAFF.

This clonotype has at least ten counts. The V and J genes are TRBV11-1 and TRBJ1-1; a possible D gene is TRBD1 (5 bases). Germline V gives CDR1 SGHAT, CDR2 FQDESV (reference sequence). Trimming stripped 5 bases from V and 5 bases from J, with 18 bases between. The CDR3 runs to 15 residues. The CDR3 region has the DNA TGTGCCAGCAGCCAAGGGGACTCGGGGAATACTGAAGCTTTCTTT. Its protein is CASSQGDSGNTEAFF. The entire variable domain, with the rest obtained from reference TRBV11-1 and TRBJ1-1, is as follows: EAEVAQSPRYKITEKSQAVAFWCDPISGHATLYWYRQILGQGPELLVQFQDESVVDDSQLPKDRFSAERLKGVDSTLKIQPAELGDSAMYLCASSQGDSGNTEAFFGQGTRLTVV.

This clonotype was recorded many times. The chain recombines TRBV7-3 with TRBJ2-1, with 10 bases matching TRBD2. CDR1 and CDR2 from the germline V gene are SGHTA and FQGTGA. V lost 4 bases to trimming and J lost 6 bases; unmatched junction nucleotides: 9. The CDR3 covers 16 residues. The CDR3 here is CASSSSAGGPVNEQFF. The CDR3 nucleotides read TGTGCCAGCAGCTCTTCAGCGGGAGGGCCTGTCAATGAGCAGTTCTTC.

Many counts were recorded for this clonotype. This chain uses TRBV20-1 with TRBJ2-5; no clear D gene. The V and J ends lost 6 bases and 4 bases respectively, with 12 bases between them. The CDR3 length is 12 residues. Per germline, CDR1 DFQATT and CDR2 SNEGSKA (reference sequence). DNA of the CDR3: TGCAGTGCACAAGACCGACTAGAGACCCAGTACTTC. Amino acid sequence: CSAQDRLETQYF.

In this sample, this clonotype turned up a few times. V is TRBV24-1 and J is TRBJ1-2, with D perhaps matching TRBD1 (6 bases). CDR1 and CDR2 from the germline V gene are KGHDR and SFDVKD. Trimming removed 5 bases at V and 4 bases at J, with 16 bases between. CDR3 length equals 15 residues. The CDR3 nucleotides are TGTGCCACCAGTGGCCCACAGGGAACGGCCTATGGCTACACCTTC. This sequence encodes CATSGPQGTAYGYTF.

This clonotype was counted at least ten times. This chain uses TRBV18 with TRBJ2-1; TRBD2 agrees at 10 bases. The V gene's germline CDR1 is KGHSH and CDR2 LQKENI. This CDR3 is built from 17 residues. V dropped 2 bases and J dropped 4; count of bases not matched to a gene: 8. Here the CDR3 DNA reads TGTGCCAGCTCACCAGGTCTAGCGGGAGTGTCGTACAATGAGCAGTTCTTC. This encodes CASSPGLAGVSYNEQFF.

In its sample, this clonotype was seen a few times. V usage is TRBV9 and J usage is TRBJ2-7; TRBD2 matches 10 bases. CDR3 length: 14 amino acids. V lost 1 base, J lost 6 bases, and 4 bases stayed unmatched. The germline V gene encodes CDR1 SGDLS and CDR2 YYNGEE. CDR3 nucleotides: TGTGCCAGCAGCGTATCTAGCGGGAGATCCGAGCAGTACTTC. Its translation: CASSVSSGRSEQYF.

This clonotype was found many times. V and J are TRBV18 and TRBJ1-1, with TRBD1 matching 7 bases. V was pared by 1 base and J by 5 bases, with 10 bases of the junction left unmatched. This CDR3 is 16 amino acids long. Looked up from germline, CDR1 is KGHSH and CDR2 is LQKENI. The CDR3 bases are TGTGCCAGCTCACCACGACAGGGAGGAGGGGAAACTGAAGCTTTCTTT. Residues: CASSPRQGGGETEAFF.

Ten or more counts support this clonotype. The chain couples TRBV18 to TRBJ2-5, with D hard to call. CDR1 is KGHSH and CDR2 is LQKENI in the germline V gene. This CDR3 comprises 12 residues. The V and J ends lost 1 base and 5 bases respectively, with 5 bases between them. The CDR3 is CASSPRAETQYF. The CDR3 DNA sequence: TGTGCCAGCTCACCACGGGCTGAGACCCAGTACTTC.